This T cell receptor beta chain came from a study of Graves' ophthalmopathy and Graves' hyperthyroidism. Germline V lookup: CDR1 MNHEY, CDR2 SVGEGT. CDR3 length: 15 amino acids. After removal of 7 bases from V and 2 bases from J, the junction contained 10 bases not matched to a gene. This clonotype came up many times. Amplifying from RNA transcripts, the study obtained TCR beta CDR3 regions. The authors performed first-round RT-PCR with HTBI primers and then a second-round multiplex PCR. One entry per CDR3 protein results from TCRdb running MiXCR on the multiplex PCR reads. The sample lists about 390,000 distinct CDR3 sequences; roughly a sixth were seen once. Ineligible for inclusion were patients with other autoimmune diseases, uncontrolled infections, pregnancy or lactation.

The sample comprised peripheral blood. The TCR was taken from an adult woman with stable Graves' hyperthyroidism. The chain employs TRBV6-2 or TRBV6-3 and TRBJ1-2, with 7 nucleotides matching TRBD1. The CDR3 DNA reads as TGTGCCAGCATAAGTTCGACAGGGCTGAACTATGGCTACACCTTC. Translation gives CASISSTGLNYGYTF.